The rows below give T cell receptor beta chains drawn from one sample of a study of cytomegalovirus exposure and HLA in healthy donors. Profiled with immunoSEQ multiplex PCR; TCRdb holds only in-frame clones, not every one. This table lists 70,000 to 100,000 clones. Material for sequencing was PBMCs. Source of these receptors: a girl between 10 and 17 years old in good health and CMV-seropositive. Both conserved end residues are part of each CDR3. D genes are given only for firm matches.

15	TRBV19	TRBD2	TRBJ2-1	TGTGCCAGTAGTATCGGGAGCGGGGGGTACAATGAGCAGTTCTTC	CASSIGSGGYNEQFF
16	TRBV5-6	.	TRBJ2-1	TGTGCCAGCAGCTTGGTGGGATTCGACAGCTACAATGAGCAGTTCTTC	CASSLVGFDSYNEQFF
12	TRBV5-6	.	TRBJ2-1	TGTGCCAGCAGCTTGGCCGGTGATGAGCAGTTCTTC	CASSLAGDEQFF
16	TRBV13	TRBD1	TRBJ1-3	TGTGCCAGCAGCTTAACCAGGGGGATGACTGGAAACACCATATATTTT	CASSLTRGMTGNTIYF
15	TRBV5-4	.	TRBJ2-2	TGTGCCAGCAGTCGTATAGCGGATAACACCGGGGAGCTGTTTTTT	CASSRIADNTGELFF
14	TRBV27	.	TRBJ1-5	TGTGCCAGCAGTTTGAGGCCGATCAATCAGCCCCAGCATTTT	CASSLRPINQPQHF
16	TRBV11-2	TRBD1	TRBJ2-7	TGTGCCAGCAGCTCACACTCGGGGGACAGGGGCTACGAGCAGTACTTC	CASSSHSGDRGYEQYF
17	TRBV9	TRBD1	TRBJ1-4	TGTGCCAGCAGCGCACAGGACAGGGAAGTTTCTAATGAAAAACTGTTTTTT	CASSAQDREVSNEKLFF
14	TRBV25-1	.	TRBJ1-3	TGTGCCAGCAGTGAATCAGGGTCTGGAAACACCATATATTTT	CASSESGSGNTIYF
16	TRBV19	.	TRBJ1-2	TGTGCCAGTAGTATAGATTCCAGGGAAGATAACTATGGCTACACCTTC	CASSIDSREDNYGYTF
15	TRBV7-2	TRBD1	TRBJ2-3	TGTGCCAGCAGCTCTACAGGGGGAGGCACAGATACGCAGTATTTT	CASSSTGGGTDTQYF
16	TRBV5-1	.	TRBJ2-5	TGCGCCAGCAGCTTGGACCGGGGGGCCTACCAAGAGACCCAGTACTTC	CASSLDRGAYQETQYF
15	TRBV7-9	TRBD1	TRBJ2-5	TGTGCCAGCAGCCCAAGGGGACAGGACCAAGAGACCCAGTACTTC	CASSPRGQDQETQYF
13	TRBV29-1	TRBD1	TRBJ1-1	TGCAGCGTTGAGGACAGGGGGCGCACTGAAGCTTTCTTT	CSVEDRGRTEAFF
14	TRBV7-9	.	TRBJ2-5	TGTGCCAGCAGCTTCCCGGGGGGCGGGGAGACCCAGTACTTC	CASSFPGGGETQYF
15	TRBV30	.	TRBJ2-3	TGTGCCTGGAGTCGTGTGGGGAGTGGCCCAGATACGCAGTATTTT	CAWSRVGSGPDTQYF
14	TRBV4-3	.	TRBJ1-3	TGCGCCAGCAGCCAGGCTACGGGACTGGACACCATATATTTT	CASSQATGLDTIYF
12	TRBV5-1	.	TRBJ2-3	TGCGCCAGCAGCCTTTCCACAGATACGCAGTATTTT	CASSLSTDTQYF
16	TRBV7-9	.	TRBJ2-7	TGTGCCAGCAGCTTAGGGGGGGGGCCGAGTCGGTACGAGCAGTACTTC	CASSLGGGPSRYEQYF
16	TRBV5-1	.	TRBJ2-5	TGCGCCAGCAGCTTGGGTCCACAGCCAAATGAGGAGACCCAGTACTTC	CASSLGPQPNEETQYF
17	TRBV19	.	TRBJ1-5	TGTGCCAGTAGTATAGACGGAGGGCGGGGTCGGAATCAGCCCCAGCATTTT	CASSIDGGRGRNQPQHF
14	TRBV13	.	TRBJ1-1	TGTGCCAGCAGCCTTAGGGGAAGGGTCGCTGAAGCTTTCTTT	CASSLRGRVAEAFF
14	TRBV7-2	.	TRBJ2-1	TGTGCCAGCAGCGTAGACGGGGACACCAATGAGCAGTTCTTC	CASSVDGDTNEQFF
18	TRBV4-1	TRBD1	TRBJ1-5	TGCGCCAGCAGCCAGGTAGGGGACAGCACATATAGCAATCAGCCCCAGCATTTT	CASSQVGDSTYSNQPQHF
16	TRBV5-1	TRBD2	TRBJ2-1	TGCGCCAGCAGCCCACTAGCGGGGCCCTCCTACAATGAGCAGTTCTTC	CASSPLAGPSYNEQFF
15	TRBV13	TRBD2	TRBJ2-3	TGTGCCAGCAGCTCCGACGGACTAGCGGGGGTTACGCAGTATTTT	CASSSDGLAGVTQYF
13	TRBV6-5	.	TRBJ2-2	TGTGCCAGCTCCCTTCGAGTGAGCGGGGAGCTGTTTTTT	CASSLRVSGELFF
17	TRBV5-8	TRBD2	TRBJ2-1	TGTGCCAGCAGCTTGGTGGGGGCTAGCGGGTCCGACAATGAGCAGTTCTTC	CASSLVGASGSDNEQFF
16	TRBV4-2	.	TRBJ2-1	TGTGCCAGCAGCCAAGTCCGGGGAACCTCCGACAATGAGCAGTTCTTC	CASSQVRGTSDNEQFF
16	TRBV7-3	.	TRBJ2-6	TGTGCCAGCAGCTTAGGGCTCCACTCTGGGGCCAACGTCCTGACTTTC	CASSLGLHSGANVLTF
14	TRBV6-1	TRBD1	TRBJ1-2	TGTGCCAGCAGTGCAGCTACAGGGGTAGGGGGCTACACCTTC	CASSAATGVGGYTF
14	TRBV7-3	.	TRBJ2-3	TGTGCCAGCAGCTTATCCGGGAGCACAGATACGCAGTATTTT	CASSLSGSTDTQYF
21	TRBV9	.	TRBJ2-2	TGTGCCAGCAGCGCACCCCTCGTTATAACGGGGGACAGAGCAAACACCGGGGAGCTGTTTTTT	CASSAPLVITGDRANTGELFF